This TCR beta chain was sequenced in a study of T cell responses to AZD1222 COVID-19 vaccine. Across the study: Pooling covered second doses at about 4 or about 12 weeks.

Assay: immunoSEQ multiplex PCR; the TCRdb copy retains only in-frame clones and omits some. The sample lists fewer than 90,000 clones, 87% seen once, with roughly a quarter in the top ten. The CDR3 has 12 residues. Trimming shortened V by 5 bases and J by 6 bases, and 9 bases separated the two germline ends. General study findings and limits: Just five or six AZD1222 recipients were seropositive at baseline. Donors, mostly white British, included more females; clonal diversity was possibly underestimated. In the spike-specific TCR repertoire, nearly half reportedly target unmutated variant regions.

This clone came up once. The antigen remains undetermined. The source material was peripheral blood, sampled on day 0 of AZD1222 vaccination. The TCR comes from an adult in good health. This sequence joins TRBV12-3 or TRBV12-4 and TRBJ2-3; no clear D gene. CDR3: CASSIFRDTQYF. CDR3 coding DNA: TGTGCCAGCAGTATATTTCGGGATACGCAGTATTTT.